The source of this TCR beta chain is a study of spatial heterogeneity in lung cancer. Time point described: sample taken at primary tumor resection. TCRdb fed the 5' RACE reads into MiXCR, producing one record per CDR3 protein. The sample includes tens of thousands of distinct CDR3 sequences, just over 3% of them seen just once. This clonotype was detected many times. This sample comprised normal lung tissue next to the tumor, obtained at surgery. The sequence derives from a male donor with early-stage non-small cell lung cancer.

The chain's CDR3 is CASREVGSTYNEQFF. The CDR3 DNA is TGTGCCAGCAGAGAGGTGGGGTCTACCTACAATGAGCAGTTCTTC. The J gene is TRBJ2-1, the V gene TRBV7-2, with D hard to call. CDR3 size: 15 residues. Germline lookup yields CDR1 SGHTA and CDR2 FQGNSA. Trimming shortened V by 6 bases and J by 2 bases, and 14 bases separated the two germline ends.